This T cell receptor beta chain was identified in a study of patients and donors after allogeneic stem cell transplantation. TCRdb processed the RT-PCR reads anew with MiXCR; each CDR3 protein has one entry. In the table there are some 9,800 distinct CDR3 sequences, 5.5% to 6% of which are singletons. The CDR3 consists of 14 residues. Germline V gene data show CDR1 as LNHDA and CDR2 as SQIVND (reference sequence). Between the trimmed V and J ends, which lost 4 bases and 7 bases, there was a span of 14 bases. The receptor was isolated from a human donor who was either an allogeneic HSCT recipient or a stem cell or donor lymphocyte infusion donor (not recorded which). It is not recorded whose cells these are; they may come from a transplant donor. This chain uses TRBV19 with TRBJ1-5; D is uncertain. Sequences were obtained from blood, either unsorted or a sorted T cell fraction (not recorded which). CDR3 nucleotide sequence: TGTGCCAGTAGTACCGTCCGGACTGAGCAGCCCCAGCATTTT. Protein: CASSTVRTEQPQHF.